Listed below are T cell receptor beta chains from one sample, sequenced in a study of glioma-infiltrating T cells. TCRdb independently ran MiXCR on the multiplex PCR reads; one entry per CDR3 protein. The sample comprises around 150,000 distinct CDR3 sequences, approximately 39% of which are singletons, and roughly a fifth rests with the top ten. The sample was glioma tissue, nonneoplastic brain tissue, or PBMCs (not recorded which). The origin of the receptors is a human donor with low-grade glioma or glioblastoma, undergoing nonglioma brain surgery, or in good health (not recorded which). Both conserved end residues are part of each CDR3. The D gene is left open where the match is weak. Size is omitted from some rows. Given values are once, few, many or a class for expanded clones.

clone size: many; V gene: TRBV24-1; D gene: TRBD1; J gene: TRBJ2-2; CDR3 protein: CATSDQAGTGGTGELFF; CDR3 DNA: TGTGCCACCAGTGATCAGGCCGGGACAGGGGGAACCGGGGAGCTGTTTTTT
clone size: once; V gene: TRBV19; D gene: TRBD1; J gene: TRBJ1-6; CDR3 protein: CASRGTGRSPLHF; CDR3 DNA: TGTGCCAGCAGGGGGACCGGGCGTTCACCCCTCCACTTT
clone size: few; V gene: TRBV12-3/TRBV12-4; D gene: NA; J gene: TRBJ1-5; CDR3 protein: CASRYREQPQHF; CDR3 DNA: TGTGCCAGCAGGTACAGGGAGCAGCCCCAGCATTTT
clone size: NA; V gene: TRBV27; D gene: TRBD2; J gene: TRBJ2-5; CDR3 protein: CASRIRLSGREETQYF; CDR3 DNA: TGTGCCAGCAGGATTCGCCTTAGCGGGAGGGAAGAGACCCAGTACTTC
clone size: NA; V gene: TRBV12-3/TRBV12-4; D gene: NA; J gene: TRBJ1-5; CDR3 protein: CASSYSTDSSQPQHF; CDR3 DNA: TGTGCCAGCAGTTACTCGACAGATAGCAGTCAGCCCCAGCATTTT
clone size: NA; V gene: TRBV20-1; D gene: TRBD1; J gene: TRBJ1-2; CDR3 protein: CSATGTGGIGGYTF; CDR3 DNA: TGCAGTGCTACGGGGACAGGGGGCATAGGGGGCTACACCTTC
clone size: NA; V gene: TRBV29-1; D gene: NA; J gene: TRBJ1-2; CDR3 protein: CSVGIGTNYGYTF; CDR3 DNA: TGCAGCGTTGGTATCGGCACTAACTATGGCTACACCTTC
clone size: once; V gene: TRBV2; D gene: NA; J gene: TRBJ1-5; CDR3 protein: CASSTDGRSNQPQHF; CDR3 DNA: TGTGCCAGCAGTACCGATGGACGGAGCAATCAGCCCCAGCATTTT
clone size: few; V gene: TRBV20-1; D gene: NA; J gene: TRBJ1-2; CDR3 protein: CSARNIETLNYGYTF; CDR3 DNA: TGCAGTGCTAGAAACATTGAGACACTTAACTATGGCTACACCTTC
clone size: NA; V gene: TRBV18; D gene: TRBD1; J gene: TRBJ2-1; CDR3 protein: CASSPGQGDYEQFF; CDR3 DNA: TGTGCCAGCTCACCTGGACAGGGGGATTATGAGCAGTTCTTC
clone size: NA; V gene: TRBV27; D gene: NA; J gene: TRBJ2-1; CDR3 protein: CASSFSGGVGGEQFF; CDR3 DNA: TGTGCCAGCAGTTTCTCGGGGGGCGTCGGGGGTGAGCAGTTCTTC
clone size: NA; V gene: TRBV6-2/TRBV6-3; D gene: NA; J gene: TRBJ2-1; CDR3 protein: CAGGNELNEQFF; CDR3 DNA: TGTGCCGGGGGGAACGAACTCAATGAGCAGTTCTTC
clone size: NA; V gene: TRBV6-1; D gene: NA; J gene: TRBJ1-1; CDR3 protein: CASSFDSHTEAFF; CDR3 DNA: TGTGCCAGCAGTTTTGACAGTCACACTGAAGCTTTCTTT
clone size: many; V gene: TRBV20-1; D gene: TRBD1; J gene: TRBJ1-1; CDR3 protein: CSASPDRVTEAFF; CDR3 DNA: TGCAGTGCTAGCCCGGACAGGGTCACTGAAGCTTTCTTT
clone size: few; V gene: TRBV2; D gene: TRBD1; J gene: TRBJ2-5; CDR3 protein: CASSLNPGQGGGETQYF; CDR3 DNA: TGTGCCAGCAGTTTAAACCCGGGACAGGGAGGAGGAGAGACCCAGTACTTC
clone size: NA; V gene: TRBV28; D gene: NA; J gene: TRBJ1-3; CDR3 protein: CASSPPPGAKGNTIYF; CDR3 DNA: TGTGCCAGCAGCCCCCCCCCCGGAGCTAAGGGAAACACCATATATTTT
clone size: NA; V gene: TRBV2; D gene: TRBD1; J gene: TRBJ1-5; CDR3 protein: CASSDRKSGQGVEPQHF; CDR3 DNA: TGTGCCAGCAGTGATAGGAAATCGGGACAGGGTGTGGAGCCCCAGCATTTT
clone size: many; V gene: TRBV20-1; D gene: TRBD1; J gene: TRBJ2-3; CDR3 protein: CSAGDRENWVTDTQYF; CDR3 DNA: TGCAGTGCCGGGGACAGGGAGAACTGGGTAACAGATACGCAGTATTTT
clone size: NA; V gene: TRBV12-3/TRBV12-4; D gene: NA; J gene: TRBJ1-5; CDR3 protein: CASSREGNQPQHF; CDR3 DNA: TGTGCCAGCAGTCGGGAGGGCAATCAGCCCCAGCATTTT
clone size: NA; V gene: TRBV7-9; D gene: TRBD1; J gene: TRBJ1-1; CDR3 protein: CASSPQGAADEAFF; CDR3 DNA: TGTGCCAGCAGCCCTCAGGGGGCAGCTGATGAAGCTTTCTTT
clone size: NA; V gene: TRBV20-1; D gene: TRBD2; J gene: TRBJ2-3; CDR3 protein: CSARGLMASGDRSDTQYF; CDR3 DNA: TGCAGTGCTAGAGGTTTAATGGCTAGCGGAGATAGATCAGATACGCAGTATTTT
clone size: few; V gene: TRBV27; D gene: NA; J gene: TRBJ2-1; CDR3 protein: CASSVDRRNEQFF; CDR3 DNA: TGTGCCAGCAGTGTCGACAGGCGGAATGAGCAGTTCTTC
clone size: NA; V gene: TRBV3-1; D gene: TRBD2; J gene: TRBJ2-1; CDR3 protein: CASSRLSGLAYNEQFF; CDR3 DNA: TGTGCCAGCAGCCGTCTGTCCGGACTAGCTTACAATGAGCAGTTCTTC
clone size: NA; V gene: TRBV6-6; D gene: NA; J gene: TRBJ2-5; CDR3 protein: CASRPGTRHGETQYF; CDR3 DNA: TGTGCCAGCAGACCCGGGACCAGGCACGGAGAGACCCAGTACTTC
clone size: few; V gene: TRBV7-9; D gene: NA; J gene: TRBJ2-3; CDR3 protein: CASSHPSQRGAVDTQYF; CDR3 DNA: TGTGCCAGCAGCCACCCGAGCCAAAGGGGGGCGGTGGATACGCAGTATTTT
clone size: few; V gene: TRBV7-2; D gene: NA; J gene: TRBJ1-5; CDR3 protein: CASSLKAGRYNQPQHF; CDR3 DNA: TGTGCCAGCAGCTTAAAGGCAGGACGATACAATCAGCCCCAGCATTTT
clone size: NA; V gene: TRBV6-6; D gene: NA; J gene: TRBJ1-6; CDR3 protein: CASSYSSGLGTYNSPLHF; CDR3 DNA: TGTGCCAGCAGTTACTCATCGGGGCTCGGTACCTATAATTCACCCCTCCACTTT
clone size: NA; V gene: TRBV4-1; D gene: NA; J gene: TRBJ2-1; CDR3 protein: CASSQDVINEQFF; CDR3 DNA: TGCGCCAGCAGCCAAGATGTAATTAATGAGCAGTTCTTC
clone size: NA; V gene: TRBV6-1; D gene: NA; J gene: TRBJ1-5; CDR3 protein: CASILEGGRGQPQHF; CDR3 DNA: TGTGCCAGCATCTTAGAGGGGGGGAGAGGTCAGCCCCAGCATTTT
clone size: few; V gene: TRBV7-2; D gene: TRBD2; J gene: TRBJ2-3; CDR3 protein: CASSPGGHGDTQYF; CDR3 DNA: TGTGCCAGCAGCCCGGGGGGGCATGGAGATACGCAGTATTTT
clone size: many; V gene: TRBV27; D gene: TRBD2; J gene: TRBJ2-1; CDR3 protein: CASSSGTSGNYEQFF; CDR3 DNA: TGTGCCAGCAGTTCTGGGACTAGCGGGAATTATGAGCAGTTCTTC
clone size: NA; V gene: TRBV25-1; D gene: NA; J gene: TRBJ1-2; CDR3 protein: CASSDKDRVGGYTF; CDR3 DNA: TGTGCCAGCAGTGACAAGGACAGAGTCGGTGGCTACACCTTC
clone size: NA; V gene: TRBV6-2/TRBV6-3; D gene: NA; J gene: TRBJ1-1; CDR3 protein: CAISGGPGEAFF; CDR3 DNA: TGTGCCATCAGTGGAGGGCCCGGCGAAGCTTTCTTT
clone size: NA; V gene: TRBV20-1; D gene: NA; J gene: TRBJ1-3; CDR3 protein: CSALQGHSGNTIYF; CDR3 DNA: TGCAGTGCTCTGCAGGGGCACTCTGGAAACACCATATATTTT
clone size: few; V gene: TRBV20-1; D gene: TRBD1; J gene: TRBJ2-3; CDR3 protein: CSAKAGQGFTDTQYF; CDR3 DNA: TGCAGTGCCAAAGCCGGACAGGGTTTCACAGATACGCAGTATTTT
clone size: few; V gene: TRBV6-2/TRBV6-3; D gene: TRBD2; J gene: TRBJ2-7; CDR3 protein: CASSYSMARGEAGAYEQYF; CDR3 DNA: TGTGCCAGCAGTTACTCGATGGCCAGGGGAGAAGCGGGAGCCTACGAGCAGTACTTC
clone size: many; V gene: TRBV28; D gene: TRBD1; J gene: TRBJ1-5; CDR3 protein: CASRRQGGNQPQHF; CDR3 DNA: TGTGCCAGCAGACGACAGGGAGGCAATCAGCCCCAGCATTTT
clone size: NA; V gene: TRBV24-1; D gene: NA; J gene: TRBJ1-1; CDR3 protein: CATKPGHTEAFF; CDR3 DNA: TGTGCCACCAAGCCCGGGCACACTGAAGCTTTCTTT
clone size: few; V gene: TRBV7-6; D gene: NA; J gene: TRBJ1-1; CDR3 protein: CASSLTSGRLFMNTEAFF; CDR3 DNA: TGTGCCAGCAGCCTCACCTCCGGACGGCTTTTCATGAACACTGAAGCTTTCTTT
clone size: few; V gene: TRBV2; D gene: NA; J gene: TRBJ1-5; CDR3 protein: CASSLQGLNQPQHF; CDR3 DNA: TGTGCCAGCAGCCTACAGGGTCTCAATCAGCCCCAGCATTTT
clone size: once; V gene: TRBV7-9; D gene: NA; J gene: TRBJ2-1; CDR3 protein: CASSSTHPSNEQFF; CDR3 DNA: TGTGCCAGCAGCTCGACCCATCCCTCCAATGAGCAGTTCTTC
clone size: once; V gene: TRBV4-2; D gene: TRBD2; J gene: TRBJ2-5; CDR3 protein: CASSGLSGELVETQYF; CDR3 DNA: TGTGCCAGCAGCGGGCTTAGCGGGGAACTGGTAGAGACCCAGTACTTC
clone size: NA; V gene: TRBV7-2; D gene: NA; J gene: TRBJ1-6; CDR3 protein: CASSYLTVYNSPLHF; CDR3 DNA: TGTGCCAGCAGCTATTTGACAGTCTATAATTCACCCCTCCACTTT
clone size: many; V gene: TRBV28; D gene: NA; J gene: TRBJ1-1; CDR3 protein: CASSLEYTEAFF; CDR3 DNA: TGTGCCAGCAGCTTAGAATACACTGAAGCTTTCTTT
clone size: NA; V gene: TRBV6-2/TRBV6-3; D gene: TRBD2; J gene: TRBJ2-7; CDR3 protein: CASSHDPGLADGYEQYF; CDR3 DNA: TGTGCCAGCAGCCACGACCCGGGACTAGCGGACGGCTACGAGCAGTACTTC
clone size: few; V gene: TRBV4-2; D gene: NA; J gene: TRBJ2-1; CDR3 protein: CASSQGRYSYNEQFF; CDR3 DNA: TGTGCCAGCAGCCAAGGCAGGTACTCCTACAATGAGCAGTTCTTC
clone size: few; V gene: TRBV20-1; D gene: TRBD1; J gene: TRBJ2-5; CDR3 protein: CSALPGQGAGETQYF; CDR3 DNA: TGCAGTGCTCTTCCGGGACAGGGGGCGGGAGAGACCCAGTACTTC
clone size: NA; V gene: TRBV25-1; D gene: TRBD1; J gene: TRBJ1-1; CDR3 protein: CASRGQSNTEAFF; CDR3 DNA: TGTGCCAGCCGGGGACAGTCTAACACTGAAGCTTTCTTT
clone size: NA; V gene: TRBV10-3; D gene: NA; J gene: TRBJ2-7; CDR3 protein: CAISPGYEQYF; CDR3 DNA: TGTGCCATCAGTCCTGGGTACGAGCAGTACTTC
clone size: NA; V gene: TRBV20-1; D gene: NA; J gene: TRBJ1-1; CDR3 protein: CSRPPGNTEAFF; CDR3 DNA: TGCAGTCGCCCACCAGGGAACACTGAAGCTTTCTTT
clone size: few; V gene: TRBV28; D gene: NA; J gene: TRBJ1-3; CDR3 protein: CASLRERTGNTIYF; CDR3 DNA: TGTGCCAGCCTTCGGGAGAGGACTGGAAACACCATATATTTT
clone size: few; V gene: TRBV6-6; D gene: TRBD1; J gene: TRBJ1-5; CDR3 protein: CASSYTGESNQPQHF; CDR3 DNA: TGTGCCAGCAGTTACACAGGGGAAAGCAATCAGCCCCAGCATTTT
clone size: many; V gene: TRBV28; D gene: TRBD2; J gene: TRBJ2-3; CDR3 protein: CASSPGTNTDTQYF; CDR3 DNA: TGTGCCAGCAGTCCTGGGACTAACACAGATACGCAGTATTTT
clone size: few; V gene: TRBV7-9; D gene: NA; J gene: TRBJ2-7; CDR3 protein: CASRKDLSYEQYF; CDR3 DNA: TGTGCCAGCAGAAAGGACCTGAGCTACGAGCAGTACTTC
clone size: few; V gene: TRBV28; D gene: TRBD1; J gene: TRBJ1-2; CDR3 protein: CASSNGQGYGYTF; CDR3 DNA: TGTGCCAGCAGTAACGGACAGGGCTATGGCTACACCTTC
clone size: NA; V gene: TRBV2; D gene: NA; J gene: TRBJ2-3; CDR3 protein: CASLRDFTDTQYF; CDR3 DNA: TGTGCCAGCCTGCGGGATTTCACAGATACGCAGTATTTT
clone size: NA; V gene: TRBV10-3; D gene: TRBD1; J gene: TRBJ1-1; CDR3 protein: CAISENRGTEAFF; CDR3 DNA: TGTGCCATCAGTGAAAACAGGGGCACTGAAGCTTTCTTT
clone size: few; V gene: TRBV18; D gene: NA; J gene: TRBJ1-5; CDR3 protein: CASSQGEGNQPQHF; CDR3 DNA: TGTGCCAGCTCACAGGGGGAGGGCAATCAGCCCCAGCATTTT